What follows describes a single T cell receptor (beta chain). The source of the sample is a study of blood T cell repertoires in COVID-19. Study overall: Donors in the United States, Italy and Spain gave samples during acute or convalescent COVID-19. Sources were T cells, B-cell-depleted T cells, or PBMCs; the material itself was cDNA or gDNA.

Source study methods: The authors estimated nucleated cell counts from reference gene primer amplification. The assay was immunoSEQ multiplex PCR, and TCRdb's table has in-frame clones only and misses some. V, J and clone size reflect that table, while D and trimming were determined from the DNA. In the table there are 95,000 to 110,000 clones, roughly 87% of which are singletons. The source material was peripheral blood. The clonotype was recovered from a human donor in a cohort sampled during active COVID-19.

The CDR3 DNA follows: TGTGCCAGCAGTTTTTCAGGACTTAACTATGGCTACACCTTC. Translated: CASSFSGLNYGYTF. V gene TRBV28 combines with J gene TRBJ1-2; D gene uncertain. The germline V gene encodes CDR1 MDHEN and CDR2 SYDVKM. Between the trimmed V and J ends, which lost 3 bases and 1 base, there was a span of 9 bases. The CDR3 totals 14 residues.